Listed here are 23 T cell receptor beta chains from one sample, sequenced in a study of blood T cells in healthy people across ages. A second about 7 to 11 cycle PCR used barcoded and J-beta primers. TCRdb analysed the 5' RACE reads with MiXCR anew, one entry per CDR3 protein. Here the sample spans hundreds of thousands of distinct CDR3 sequences, around 24% being singletons. These records were also assigned to another study, of T cells of mothers and their children.

The sample was blood. All receptors derive from a boy aged 5-17 years in good health.

This clonotype was counted a few times. This chain links TRBV3-1 with TRBJ1-2; D is unclear. The ends were cut back, 3 bases at V and 5 bases at J, with 13 bases in the middle. The germline CDR1 and CDR2 sequences are LGHDT and YNNKEL (reference sequence). The CDR3 totals 14 residues. For the CDR3, the DNA is TGTGCCAGCAGCCATATCGTTGGGCTTTATGGCTACACCTTC. This sequence encodes CASSHIVGLYGYTF.

This clonotype was observed a handful of times. The chain employs TRBV3-1 and TRBJ2-7, with D perhaps matching TRBD1 or TRBD2 (5 bases each). CDR1 LGHDT and CDR2 YNNKEL come from the germline V gene (reference sequence). Trimming stripped 1 base from V and 2 bases from J, with 12 bases between. The CDR3 sequence is 15 residues long. The CDR3 sequence is CASSQGDSGTYEQYF. CDR3 coding DNA: TGTGCCAGCAGCCAAGGAGACAGCGGAACCTACGAGCAGTACTTC.

The CDR3 protein is CASSQDWTGGTEAFF. CDR3 nucleotide sequence: TGTGCCAGCAGCCAAGATTGGACTGGTGGCACTGAAGCTTTCTTT. The chain combines TRBV3-1 with TRBJ1-1, with unresolved D. Germline V gives CDR1 LGHDT, CDR2 YNNKEL (reference sequence). This CDR3 has 15 residues. V lost 0 bases, J lost 4 bases, and 12 bases lay in between.

This clonotype was detected a few times. The chain combines TRBV9 with TRBJ1-2; weak D call: TRBD1 (6 bases). The CDR3 covers 16 residues. V was clipped by 0 bases and J by 3 bases, with 15 bases between them. Germline assignment: CDR1 SGDLS and CDR2 YYNGEE. The CDR3 sequence: CASSVGATPGDYGYTF. The CDR3 DNA reads TGTGCCAGCAGCGTAGGGGCCACTCCAGGGGACTATGGCTACACCTTC.

This rearrangement joins TRBV12-3 or TRBV12-4 to TRBJ2-7, with 9 bases aligning to TRBD1. The trim removed 7 bases at V and 4 bases at J, leaving 8 bases unmatched. The CDR3 is 14 amino acids. The CDR3 nucleotides read TGTGCCAGCACCCTGACAGGGGGACCATACGAGCAGTACTTC. It specifies CASTLTGGPYEQYF.

This clonotype was counted a few times. The chain links TRBV2 to TRBJ1-4, with unresolved D. The CDR3 covers 15 residues. In germline, CDR1 is SNHLY, CDR2 FYNNEI. The V end lost 6 bases, the J end lost 10 bases, and 21 bases lay between the germline ends. CDR3 sequence reads: CASSPAVAQLGKLFF. The CDR3 coding sequence is TGTGCCAGCAGCCCCGCTGTGGCCCAATTAGGAAAACTGTTTTTT.

The chain has TRBV15 and TRBJ2-5; no clear D gene. This CDR3 is 14 amino acids long. Germline-derived CDR1 and CDR2 are LNHNV and YYDKDF (reference sequence). Trimming removed 0 bases at V and 3 bases at J, with 8 bases between. The CDR3 protein is CATSRDPVKETQYF. In DNA form, the CDR3 reads TGTGCCACCAGCAGAGACCCGGTGAAAGAGACCCAGTACTTC.

This clonotype was counted only a few times. V and J are TRBV6-1 and TRBJ2-4, with 9 bases matching TRBD1. Germline V gives CDR1 MNHNS, CDR2 SASEGT. The CDR3 consists of 14 residues. The J segment lost 7 bases and the V segment lost 5 bases, leaving 6 bases of the junction unmatched. In DNA form, the CDR3 reads TGTGCCAGCAGTTTACAGGGGGCATGGAACATTCAGTACTTC. Translated: CASSLQGAWNIQYF.

This clonotype was found a few times. The chain employs TRBV3-1 and TRBJ2-2; 10 bases line up with TRBD2. After removal of 4 bases from V and 3 bases from J, the junction contained 11 bases not matched to a gene. Per germline, CDR1 LGHDT and CDR2 YNNKEL (reference sequence). This CDR3 comprises 18 residues. Written as DNA, the CDR3 is TGTGCCAGCAGCCCAAGGAGGGTAGCGGGGGGCTACACCGGGGAGCTGTTTTTT. It translates to CASSPRRVAGGYTGELFF.

The CDR3 spells CASSPSVYRGLNTEAFF. The CDR3 DNA follows: TGTGCCAGCAGCCCCTCTGTGTATCGAGGCCTGAACACTGAAGCTTTCTTT. This chain links TRBV14 with TRBJ1-1; D not certain. The CDR3 is 17 amino acids. Germline V lookup: CDR1 SGHDN, CDR2 FVKESK. V lost 4 bases, J lost 0 bases, and 18 bases lay in between.

The sample holds a few counts of this clonotype. The V gene is TRBV2, the J gene TRBJ1-5; possible D gene TRBD1, 6 bases. The CDR3 is 15 residues long. Germline assignment: CDR1 SNHLY and CDR2 FYNNEI. The V and J ends lost 9 bases and 1 base respectively, with 16 bases between them. The CDR3, as DNA: TGTGCCAGTTCCTGGGGGGCGGAGAGCAATCAGCCCCAGCATTTT. Translating it yields CASSWGAESNQPQHF.

In this sample, this clonotype turned up once. The conserved phenylalanine or tryptophan is not found at the CDR3 terminus, so this likely reflects a read error. The J gene is TRBJ2-3, the V gene TRBV29-1; TRBD2 agrees at 13 bases. Germline CDR1 is SQVTM and CDR2 is ANQGSEA. With 6 bases clipped from V and 4 bases from J, the junction kept 10 bases outside the gene matches. CDR3 size: 16 residues. DNA for the CDR3: TGCAGCGTGCCCACTAGCGGGGGGGCGATTGCAGATACGCAGTATTCT. It translates to CSVPTSGGAIADTQYS.

Comments on this clonotype: This sequence may be a read error, since a much larger clone differs from it by one base. The chain combines TRBV20-1 with TRBJ1-2, with 11 bases fitting TRBD1. Germline lookup yields CDR1 DFQATT and CDR2 SNEGSKA (reference sequence). CDR3 length: 15 residues. The CDR3 nucleotides read TGCAGTGCTCCTGGACAGGGGGCGACTAACTATAGCTACACCTTC. Translation: CSAPGQGATNYSYTF.

This clonotype came up a few times. The CDR3 DNA reads TGCGCCAGCAGGGACCCGGGACAGGGGAGACGCTACACCTTC. Translating it yields CASRDPGQGRRYTF. The genes are TRBV10-2 and TRBJ1-2; 10 positions match TRBD1. Germline V gene lookup returns CDR1 WSHSY and CDR2 SAAADI. This CDR3 spans 14 amino acids. The V and J ends lost 6 bases and 9 bases, in that order; junction bases with no gene match: 10.

The chain employs TRBV7-3 and TRBJ1-2; no clear D gene. The germline V gene has CDR1 SGHTA and CDR2 FQGTGA. The CDR3 is 13 amino acids. The germline V and J ends were trimmed by 7 bases and 9 bases, with 18 bases remaining between them. The CDR3 loop reads CASTEGVLLSYTF. Here the CDR3 DNA reads TGTGCCAGCACTGAAGGAGTCCTGTTGAGCTACACCTTC.

This clonotype was detected many times. The rearrangement uses TRBV5-1 and TRBJ2-7; a possible D gene is TRBD1 (6 bases). Germline V lookup: CDR1 SGHRS, CDR2 YFSETQ. CDR3 length: 13 amino acids. Trimming took 4 bases from V and 4 from J, leaving 12 bases between them. The CDR3 reads CASSTGHSYEQYF. The CDR3 DNA sequence: TGCGCCAGCAGCACGGGACACTCTTACGAGCAGTACTTC. The full variable domain, completed using reference TRBV5-1 and TRBJ2-7, is KAGVTQTPRYLIKTRGQQVTLSCSPISGHRSVSWYQQTPGQGLQFLFEYFSETQRNKGNFPGRFSGRQFSNSRSEMNVSTLELGDSALYLCASSTGHSYEQYFGPGTRLTVT.

This clonotype has just a few counts. At one boundary the junction diverges from the germline segment, which might be a read error. V usage is TRBV5-1 and J usage is TRBJ2-5; no clear D gene. Germline V gene data show CDR1 as SGHRS and CDR2 as YFSETQ. The CDR3 length is 15 residues. Here the CDR3 reads CASSTTPGPGGTQYF. The CDR3 DNA is TGTGCCAGCAGTACTACCCCCGGACCCGGCGGGACCCAGTACTTC.

This clonotype has only one observation. Its ends do not fully match the called genes, so a read error is possible. The V gene is TRBV29-1, the J gene TRBJ1-1; weak D call: TRBD1 (5 bases). CDR1 and CDR2 (germline): SQVTM, ANQGSEA. This CDR3 has 14 residues. The CDR3 DNA follows: TGCAGCGTAGAAGAGATGGGGGTTGGCACTGAAGCTTTCTTT. Amino acids: CSVEEMGVGTEAFF. Filled out from reference TRBV29-1 and TRBJ1-1, the complete variable domain reads SAVISQKPSRDICQRGTSLTIQCQVDSQVTMMFWYRQQPGQSLTLIATANQGSEATYESGFVIDKFPISRPNLTFSTLTVSNMSPEDSSIYLCSVEEMGVGTEAFFGQGTRLTVV.

CDR3 in DNA: TGTGCCAGCAGCGTAGTAGGGCGGGCTACCTACAATGAGCAGTTCTTC. Its protein product is CASSVVGRATYNEQFF. The gene calls are TRBV9 and TRBJ2-1; TRBD2 is a possible D gene (5 bases). CDR1 and CDR2 from the germline V gene are SGDLS and YYNGEE. This CDR3 spans 16 amino acids. The V and J ends lost 0 bases and 2 bases respectively, with 12 bases between them.

This clonotype has just a few counts. The chain recombines TRBV5-1 with TRBJ2-6, with D possibly called TRBD1 or TRBD2 (6 bases each). CDR1 SGHRS and CDR2 YFSETQ come from the germline V gene. V was trimmed by 0 bases and J by 8 bases, leaving 18 bases between them. This CDR3 comprises 17 residues. CDR3 DNA: TGCGCCAGCAGCTTGGGCCATGGGGGCGGGGAGACCAACGTCCTGACTTTC. Residues: CASSLGHGGGETNVLTF.

This chain joins TRBV30 and TRBJ1-6, with 9 bases fitting TRBD1. J gave up 9 bases and V 3 bases, and 12 bases lay outside the gene matches. Germline V gene sequence: CDR1 GTSNPN, CDR2 SVGIG (reference sequence). The CDR3 totals 16 residues. The CDR3 DNA sequence: TGTGCCTGGAGAGTCAGCCCGGGACAGGGTGTTTCACCCCTCCACTTT. It is translated as CAWRVSPGQGVSPLHF.

This clonotype was seen only a few times. The CDR3 region has the DNA TGCAGTGTTCTAGGAAGGGGTGCGGGAGGCTTCTACAATGAGCAGTTCTTC. Translating gives CSVLGRGAGGFYNEQFF. The chain couples TRBV20-1 to TRBJ2-1; 8 bases are shared with TRBD2. Germline V gives CDR1 DFQATT, CDR2 SNEGSKA (reference sequence). The trim removed 7 bases at V and 3 bases at J, leaving 17 bases unmatched. The CDR3 is 17 residues long.

At least ten counts were recorded for this clonotype. The chain is built from TRBV7-3 and TRBJ2-3; 11 bases match TRBD2. V was pared by 3 bases and J by 6 bases, with 2 bases of the junction left unmatched. The CDR3 runs to 14 residues. Germline V CDR1 and CDR2: SGHTA, FQGTGA. The CDR3 nucleotides are TGTGCCAGCAGCTTTTCTAGCGGGGGGGATACGCAGTATTTT. This translates into CASSFSSGGDTQYF.